There are a few counts of the clone carrying this T cell receptor beta chain. No antigen is known for it. Sample barcodes and UMIs were carried by the TCR alpha and TCR beta cDNA libraries that 5'RACE generated with constant-segment primers. Each CDR3 protein is one row after TCRdb ran MiXCR on the 5' RACE reads. The data hold fewer than 700,000 distinct CDR3 sequences, with roughly 18% observed a single time. The data are from a study of T-cell memory formation after mild COVID-19. Study-level information: The TCR clusters were mostly specific to one donor.

Study observations and caveats: A subset of responding clones appeared in pre-infection memory, suggesting cross-reactive memory joined.

The material sequenced was PBMCs or a T cell subset sorted from them (not recorded which). The source is an adult woman who had mild COVID-19 (a few samples of this study predate the infection). Cell type and time point are not known.

As DNA, the CDR3 is TGTGCCAGCAGCCTGGGACTGACAGCGAACACTGAAGCTTTCTTT. Its translation: CASSLGLTANTEAFF. The J gene is TRBJ1-1, the V gene TRBV5-4; a possible D gene is TRBD1 (5 bases). The germline CDR1 and CDR2 sequences are SGHNT and YYREEE (reference sequence). The CDR3 consists of 15 residues. V was clipped by 4 bases and J by 1 base, with 14 bases between them.